These 13 T cell receptor beta chains were all obtained from the same sample, sequenced in a study of blood T cell repertoires in COVID-19. Sequencing was performed with immunoSEQ multiplex PCR; in TCRdb, only in-frame clones are kept and a portion is missing. The repertoire holds around 67,000 clones, with about nine tenths as singletons. The sequencing input was peripheral blood. These receptors all stem from a man aged 45-65 years with active COVID-19.

J is TRBJ1-6 and V is TRBV14; D not resolved. V lost 0 bases, J lost 9 bases, and 9 bases lay in between. Germline CDR1 SGHDN, CDR2 FVKESK. This CDR3 spans 14 amino acids. The CDR3, as DNA: TGTGCCAGCAGCCAAGAAGCCCGAGGTTCACCCCTCCACTTT. It encodes CASSQEARGSPLHF.

This clone was counted only a few times. This chain uses TRBV7-2 with TRBJ2-2; 9 bases are a match to TRBD1. The germline CDR1 and CDR2 sequences are SGHTA and FQGNSA. This CDR3 comprises 19 residues. V lost 4 bases to trimming and J lost 5 bases; unmatched junction nucleotides: 17. The CDR3 reads CASSSRRRQGVAWTGELFF. DNA of the CDR3: TGTGCCAGCAGCTCCCGGAGGAGACAGGGGGTTGCGTGGACCGGGGAGCTGTTTTTT.

CDR3 amino acids: CASSHKITGFGEQYF. CDR3 nucleotide sequence: TGTGCCAGCAGTCACAAGATTACAGGGTTTGGTGAGCAGTACTTC. This rearrangement joins TRBV3-1 (or the pseudogene TRBV3-2) to TRBJ2-7; perhaps TRBD1 as D (6 bases). The V and J ends lost 6 bases and 7 bases respectively, with 22 bases between them. CDR1 is LGHDT, CDR2 YNNKEL, per germline (reference sequence). The CDR3 length is 15 residues.

V and J are TRBV29-1 and TRBJ2-1; the match to TRBD2 covers 9 bases. The CDR3 extends over 16 amino acids. Losses at the gene ends were 1 base for V and 2 bases for J; bases not matched to a gene: 6. Per the germline V gene, CDR1 is SQVTM and CDR2 is ANQGSEA. CDR3: CSVEGGASGAYNEQFF. The CDR3, as DNA: TGCAGCGTTGAAGGGGGGGCTAGCGGGGCCTACAATGAGCAGTTCTTC.

The chain couples TRBV6-2 or TRBV6-3 to TRBJ2-3, with 7 bases matching TRBD1. CDR1 and CDR2 (germline): MNHEY, SVGEGT. The V and J ends lost 1 base and 2 bases, in that order; junction bases with no gene match: 3. The CDR3 sequence is 15 residues long. In nucleotides, the CDR3 is TGTGCCAGCAGTTACTGGGGACAGACCACAGATACGCAGTATTTT. Its protein is CASSYWGQTTDTQYF.

The chain combines TRBV19 with TRBJ2-2; 8 bases line up with TRBD2. The J segment lost 5 bases and the V segment lost 6 bases, leaving 8 bases of the junction unmatched. From germline, CDR1 is LNHDA and CDR2 SQIVND (reference sequence). The CDR3 spans 15 residues. The CDR3 loop is CASRKAGEVTGELFF. The CDR3 region has the DNA TGTGCCAGTAGGAAAGCGGGAGAGGTTACCGGGGAGCTGTTTTTT. Full variable domain (rest looked up from reference TRBV19 and TRBJ2-2): DGGITQSPKYLFRKEGQNVTLSCEQNLNHDAMYWYRQDPGQGLRLIYYSQIVNDFQKGDIAEGYSVSREKKESFPLTVTSAQKNPTAFYLCASRKAGEVTGELFFGEGSRLTVL.

The V and J genes are TRBV7-2 and TRBJ2-7; TRBD1 agrees at 8 bases. CDR3 size: 14 residues. Trimming at V came to 5 bases and at J to 3 bases, leaving 6 bases not matched to a gene. Germline-derived CDR1 and CDR2 are SGHTA and FQGNSA. CDR3 in amino acids: CASSRNRGNYEQYF. The CDR3 DNA sequence: TGTGCCAGCAGCAGAAACAGGGGGAACTACGAGCAGTACTTC. Filled out from reference TRBV7-2 and TRBJ2-7, the complete variable domain reads GAGVSQSPSNKVTEKGKDVELRCDPISGHTALYWYRQSLGQGLEFLIYFQGNSAPDKSGLPSDRFSAERTGGSVSTLTIQRTQQEDSAVYLCASSRNRGNYEQYFGPGTRLTVT.

The chain combines TRBV28 with TRBJ2-7, with D perhaps matching TRBD2 (5 bases). This CDR3 region has 14 residues. Germline loops: CDR1 MDHEN, CDR2 SYDVKM. V dropped 3 bases and J dropped 6 bases, with 15 bases sitting between them. CDR3 region: CASSFEGPWREQYF. The CDR3 region has the DNA TGTGCCAGCAGTTTCGAGGGTCCTTGGCGCGAGCAGTACTTC.

This chain connects TRBV3-1 (or the pseudogene TRBV3-2) to TRBJ2-5, with D perhaps TRBD1 (7 bases). The CDR3 extends over 13 amino acids. Germline V CDR1 and CDR2: LGHDT, YNNKEL (reference sequence). Deletions cut 2 bases from V and 7 bases from J, with 11 bases between. CDR3 coding DNA: TGTGCCAGCAGCCAACAGGGGGGAGCGACCCAGTACTTC. Its protein product is CASSQQGGATQYF.

The genes are TRBV28 and TRBJ2-7, with a weak D call TRBD2 (7 bases). Trimming left V 5 bases short and J 3 bases short, with 14 bases between. The V gene's germline CDR1 is MDHEN and CDR2 SYDVKM. This CDR3 region has 14 residues. Here the CDR3 DNA reads TGTGCCAGCAGTGGGGGGGCGCCCCACTACGAGCAGTACTTC. Amino acid sequence: CASSGGAPHYEQYF. The variable domain in full, completed from reference TRBV28 and TRBJ2-7, reads DVKVTQSSRYLVKRTGEKVFLECVQDMDHENMFWYRQDPGLGLRLIYFSYDVKMKEKGDIPEGYSVSREKKERFSLILESASTNQTSMYLCASSGGAPHYEQYFGPGTRLTVT.

This chain links TRBV5-1 with TRBJ2-3, with TRBD2 matching 14 bases. The ends lost 0 bases at V and 4 bases at J; junction bases unmatched: 13. CDR3 length: 20 amino acids. Germline V gene sequence: CDR1 SGHRS, CDR2 YFSETQ. The chain's CDR3 is CASSLGTSGRTDHFADTQYF. The CDR3 coding sequence is TGCGCCAGCAGCTTGGGGACTAGCGGGAGGACTGATCATTTCGCAGATACGCAGTATTTT.

The V gene is TRBV4-3, the J gene TRBJ2-7; 8 nucleotides line up with TRBD2. The ends lost 1 base at V and 2 bases at J; junction bases unmatched: 4. Per germline, CDR1 LGHNA and CDR2 YSLEER. CDR3 length: 15 residues. Written as DNA, the CDR3 is TGCGCCAGCAGCCAAGCACTAGCGGCTACCTACGAGCAGTACTTC. This translates into CASSQALAATYEQYF.

The chain is built from TRBV9 and TRBJ2-6; D may be TRBD1 (5 bases). The CDR3 is made up of 16 amino acids. The V gene's germline CDR1 is SGDLS and CDR2 YYNGEE. V lost 3 bases to trimming and J lost 2 bases, with 12 bases between them. Written as DNA, the CDR3 is TGTGCCAGCAGCGGGGCCAGGGATACTGGGGCCAACGTCCTGACTTTC. Translation: CASSGARDTGANVLTF.